This TCR beta chain was documented in a study of Tregs in tolerant kidney transplant recipients. The protocol was immunoSEQ multiplex PCR, while the TCRdb copy is restricted to in-frame clones and leaves out a portion. The table records about 110,000 clones, 90% of them present only once. For this clone: No antigen is known for it.

Findings and caveats of the study: Changing PCR primers prevented nucleotide comparison between some patients' samples.

V was pared by 2 bases and J by 6 bases, with 24 bases between. The germline V gene has CDR1 SGHKS and CDR2 YYEKEE (reference sequence). The CDR3 sequence is 17 residues long. The chain carries TRBV5-5 and TRBJ2-7; D is possibly TRBD1 (6 bases). The clonotype was recovered from a human donor who received a combined kidney and bone marrow transplant. Sequences were derived from CD4+ T cells from blood, sampled before the transplant. CDR3 sequence reads: CASSFYLGQGYESEQYF. CDR3 nucleotides: TGTGCCAGCAGCTTCTACCTGGGGCAGGGGTACGAGAGCGAGCAGTACTTC.